A selection of T cell receptor beta chains follows, all from one sample in a study of monozygotic twins with inflammatory bowel disease. TCRdb reprocessed the 5' RACE reads and keeps a single row for each CDR3 protein, giving no DNA. The table for this sample gives about 200,000 distinct CDR3 sequences. Sequencing was carried out using blood. The receptor set was obtained from a human donor with ulcerative colitis or Crohn's disease, or a healthy co-twin of an affected twin (not recorded which). Each CDR3 is given with its conserved first and last residue.

V: TRBV7-9; J: TRBJ2-7; length: 16; CDR3: CASSSLRAGGSYEQYF
V: TRBV7-2; J: TRBJ1-2; length: 12; CDR3: CASKAANYGYTF
V: TRBV5-1; J: TRBJ2-1; length: 14; CDR3: CASSQMGQGNEQFF
V: TRBV27; J: TRBJ2-3; length: 19; CDR3: CASSIPTHQTGNFTDTQYF
V: TRBV5-5; J: TRBJ1-2; length: 14; CDR3: CASSWNDGNYGYTF
V: TRBV20-1; J: TRBJ2-1; length: 19; CDR3: CSARVGTSGRSLSYNEQFF
V: TRBV20-1; J: TRBJ2-1; length: 11; CDR3: CSAPRNNEQFF
V: TRBV18; J: TRBJ1-2; length: 13; CDR3: CASSPGTGHGYTF
V: TRBV30; J: TRBJ2-1; length: 14; CDR3: CACRTSGGASEQFF
V: TRBV11-2; J: TRBJ2-7; length: 13; CDR3: CASSPDFPYEQYF
V: TRBV25-1; J: TRBJ2-7; length: 16; CDR3: CASSGRGQGSSYEQYF
V: TRBV24-1; J: TRBJ1-5; length: 15; CDR3: CATIDTPQGNQPQHF
V: TRBV5-1; J: TRBJ2-7; length: 14; CDR3: CASSFSGDTYEQYF
V: TRBV18; J: TRBJ2-2; length: 15; CDR3: CASSPGLAVTGELFF
V: TRBV9; J: TRBJ2-3; length: 12; CDR3: CASSVGGDTQYF
V: TRBV4-1; J: TRBJ1-6; length: 14; CDR3: CASSQTGGNSPLHF
V: TRBV12-3/TRBV12-4; J: TRBJ1-5; length: 13; CDR3: CASSPDREQPQHF
V: TRBV5-1; J: TRBJ1-2; length: 15; CDR3: CASSLVSSLAGGYTF
V: TRBV5-1; J: TRBJ2-5; length: 13; CDR3: CASSRGQQETQYF
V: TRBV7-8; J: TRBJ2-3; length: 16; CDR3: CASSPDRGQTTDTQYF
V: TRBV29-1; J: TRBJ2-1; length: 14; CDR3: CSVTRGGRYNEQFF
V: TRBV5-1; J: TRBJ2-2; length: 14; CDR3: CASSGTVITGELFF
V: TRBV14; J: TRBJ1-3; length: 18; CDR3: CASSHRQGGRGAGNTIYF
V: TRBV15; J: TRBJ2-5; length: 14; CDR3: CATSSPGQWETQYF
V: TRBV25-1; J: TRBJ1-3; length: 15; CDR3: CASSETLLFGNTIYF
V: TRBV12-3/TRBV12-4; J: TRBJ1-1; length: 18; CDR3: CASSFRGRGLITDTEAFF
V: TRBV15; J: TRBJ2-1; length: 14; CDR3: CATTPAHQYNEQFF
V: TRBV10-3; J: TRBJ2-7; length: 14; CDR3: CAIRETSAPGEQYF
V: TRBV7-2; J: TRBJ2-7; length: 13; CDR3: CASSLGPVYEQYF
V: TRBV19; J: TRBJ2-7; length: 13; CDR3: CASSIGTNNEQYF
V: TRBV11-2; J: TRBJ1-2; length: 15; CDR3: CASSFLQGGGYGYTF
V: TRBV12-3/TRBV12-4; J: TRBJ1-3; length: 14; CDR3: CASTFSGSGNTIYF
V: TRBV5-6; J: TRBJ2-7; length: 17; CDR3: CASSWGPGGSTSYEQYF
V: TRBV6-1; J: TRBJ2-2; length: 17; CDR3: CASFGDRDRDWSGELFF
V: TRBV20-1; J: TRBJ2-3; length: 12; CDR3: CSAADSTDTQYF
V: TRBV5-4; J: TRBJ1-2; length: 12; CDR3: CASSLPYYGYTF
V: TRBV18; J: TRBJ1-4; length: 15; CDR3: CASSLGIGGNEKLFF
V: TRBV18; J: TRBJ1-5; length: 15; CDR3: CASSWGGKDREPQHF
V: TRBV7-8; J: TRBJ2-5; length: 14; CDR3: CASSVTETQETPYF
V: TRBV7-9; J: TRBJ2-1; length: 14; CDR3: CASSLVAAGDEQFF
V: TRBV10-3; J: TRBJ1-1; length: 13; CDR3: CAIGNRLDTEAFF
V: TRBV7-9; J: TRBJ2-2; length: 14; CDR3: CASSSQTFTGELFF
V: TRBV12-3/TRBV12-4; J: TRBJ2-2; length: 14; CDR3: CASTRTRNTGELFF
V: TRBV5-5; J: TRBJ2-6; length: 18; CDR3: CASSLGGYGFSGANVLTF
V: TRBV28; J: TRBJ1-5; length: 13; CDR3: CASSSGRDQPQHF
V: TRBV6-1; J: TRBJ1-2; length: 13; CDR3: CASPAGPLNGYTF